The source of this T cell receptor beta chain is a study of blood T cell repertoires in COVID-19 (dated by TCRdb to about 2020). Notes on the research overall: Samples from collaborators originated in the United States, Italy and Spain and spanned both the acute and convalescent phases of COVID-19. A freely available public database, intended as a resource for researchers studying the immune response to SARS-CoV-2, is where the repertoires were released. Where HLA class I and class II types were available, the types were taken from metadata supplied by the sample provider, not from assay-based typing. The prospective study material was composed of cDNA or gDNA derived from T cells, B-cell-depleted T cells, or PBMCs. Deeply sampled blood TCRbeta repertoires from subjects exposed to, actively infected with, or recovered from COVID-19 were included in the dataset. Sample metadata almost always included a de-identified subject ID, COVID-19 status, age in years and sex. Samples were obtained from the ongoing ImmuneRACE study (first 160 participants) and from 1,000 to 1,500 subjects provided by 6 global collaborators.

General findings and caveats noted by the study authors: Clinical and demographic metadata were provided uncurated, with the amount varying by source and participant.

Each collaborating institution followed its own protocols to collect whole blood in K2EDTA tubes. For TCRbeta analysis, collaborators shipped samples as frozen whole blood, isolated PBMCs, or DNA extracted from either of those sample types. With regard to this clone: Its antigen remains undetermined. No much larger clonotype is one base removed from it; base qualities were not supplied.

Trimming accounts for 1 base at V and 1 base at J, while the number of junction bases matched to no gene is 4. The CDR3 starts with the cysteine, ends with the phenylalanine, and has 17 residues. The sequence is cut down to CDR3 DNA, 51 bases in frame from base 1. Looking up the germline V gene yields CDR1 SGHTA and CDR2 FQGNSA. The immunoSEQ Assay, a bias-controlled multiplex PCR, was used to amplify TCRbeta CDR3 regions from genomic DNA. In the original analysis: Within the assay, amplification of reference gene primers was used to estimate how many nucleated cells each sample contained. To quantify the absolute abundance of each unique TCRbeta CDR3 rearrangement, sequence reads were collapsed and filtered. For each sample, productive Simpson clonality was calculated as the square root of Simpson's diversity index across productive rearrangements. This is the immuneACCESS table as TCRdb keeps it, with only in-frame sequences that have V and J called. A part of the clones is gone; compared with another copy, unresolved V genes explain less than half, and the rest is unexplained. Clone size and V and J calls were adopted from that table, with D and trimming inferred from the DNA. This sample holds under 300,000 clones; roughly 90% were observed only once. The ten largest clones take up under 2.5% of the sample.

The sequencing sample was made of peripheral blood. This receptor was obtained from a man in his forties or fifties with acute or convalescent COVID-19. This sequence uses TRBV7-2 and TRBJ1-6; TRBD1 lines up with 7 middle nucleotides. The DNA sequence follows: TGTGCCAGCAGCTTAGAGGCAGGGGGGTCCTATAATTCACCCCTCCACTTT. It translates to CASSLEAGGSYNSPLHF.